Listed below are T cell receptor beta chains from one sample, sequenced in a study of cytomegalovirus exposure and HLA in healthy donors. Repertoires were generated with immunoSEQ multiplex PCR, while TCRdb's copy carries only in-frame clones and drops some. The data show over 130,000 clones, with over 75% seen just once and about 2.2% held by the top ten. The specimen was PBMCs. Every receptor here comes from a man in his fifties in good health and CMV-seronegative. The CDR3 runs from the conserved cysteine through the conserved F or W. The D gene is left open where the match is weak. Size is stated for part of the rows, as once, few or many counts, or as a class when the clone is expanded.

TRBV11-3	.	TRBJ2-1	TRBD2	TGTGCCAGCAGCTTAGATGGGCAAGCGGGAGGGCTCCGTGAGCAGTTCTTC	CASSLDGQAGGLREQFF
TRBV11-3	.	TRBJ2-5	TRBD2	TGTGCCAGCAGCTTAAGCGGGGCGCAAGAGACCCAGTACTTC	CASSLSGAQETQYF
TRBV7-9	once	TRBJ2-7	TRBD1	TGTGCCAGCAGGTACATGGCAGGGGGCGAGCAGTACTTC	CASRYMAGGEQYF
TRBV4-1	.	TRBJ1-1	.	TGCGCCAGCAGCCAAGATCCGGCAGGGCAGAACACTGAAGCTTTCTTT	CASSQDPAGQNTEAFF
TRBV15	.	TRBJ1-6	.	TGTGCCACCAGCAGAGATGGAACAGGTTCACCCCTCCACTTT	CATSRDGTGSPLHF
TRBV11-2	once	TRBJ2-1	TRBD2	TGTGCCAGCAGCTTAGCTAGCGAGGGCGGGAGTGGTTACAATGAGCAGTTCTTC	CASSLASEGGSGYNEQFF
TRBV5-1	.	TRBJ1-2	.	TGCGCCAGCAGCTTGGACGCCAGGGAGGTCTATGGCTACACCTTC	CASSLDAREVYGYTF
TRBV6-5	few	TRBJ1-5	TRBD1	TGTGCCAGCAGTCGGACAGGGGGCCAGCCCCAGCATTTT	CASSRTGGQPQHF
TRBV6-5	.	TRBJ2-5	TRBD1	TGTGCCAGCAGCGTGGACAGGGGACAAGAGACCCAGTACTTC	CASSVDRGQETQYF
TRBV7-6	.	TRBJ1-1	TRBD1	TGTGCCAGCAGCTCGACAGGGTTTACTGAAGCTTTCTTT	CASSSTGFTEAFF
TRBV18	few	TRBJ1-4	.	TGTGCCAGCTCACCAATGTCTGCAACTAATGAAAAACTGTTTTTT	CASSPMSATNEKLFF
TRBV7-8	.	TRBJ2-7	TRBD2	TGTGCCAGCAGCTCAGGCGGGAGCTCCTACGGGCAGTACTTC	CASSSGGSSYGQYF
TRBV11-2	.	TRBJ1-6	.	TGTGCCAGCAGCTTAGATCCCGGGAATTCACCCCTCCACTTT	CASSLDPGNSPLHF
TRBV28	once	TRBJ1-1	TRBD1	TGTGCCAGCAGGACAGGGGGCACTGAAGCTTTCTTT	CASRTGGTEAFF
TRBV9	.	TRBJ2-2	TRBD2	TGTGCCAGCCGGCGGGAGGGCACCGGGGAGCTGTTTTTT	CASRREGTGELFF
TRBV7-9	.	TRBJ2-6	.	TGTGCCAGCAGCTTAGCGCGTGTCAGGAAGGACTCTGGGGCCAACGTCCTGACTTTC	CASSLARVRKDSGANVLTF
TRBV6-1	.	TRBJ2-7	.	TGTGCCAGCAGTGAACAGAAAACCTACGAGCAGTACTTC	CASSEQKTYEQYF
TRBV4-1	.	TRBJ1-1	TRBD1	TGCGCCAGCAGCCAAGATAGGAACAGGGGACTGCTGAACACTGAAGCTTTCTTT	CASSQDRNRGLLNTEAFF
TRBV2	.	TRBJ2-3	TRBD2	TGTGCCAGCAGTGAGGAGATAGCGGGGGGTCAAATCACAGATACGCAGTATTTT	CASSEEIAGGQITDTQYF
TRBV29-1	.	TRBJ2-1	.	TGCAGCGTGGAGGTCTCCTACAATGAGCAGTTCTTC	CSVEVSYNEQFF
TRBV7-2	.	TRBJ1-2	TRBD1	TGTGCCAGCAGCACCTCCGGACAGGGGGCGAGGGGCTACACCTTC	CASSTSGQGARGYTF
TRBV19	.	TRBJ2-7	.	TGTGCCAGTAGCCCCGAGTCCAACGGTTGGGAGCAGTACTTC	CASSPESNGWEQYF
TRBV5-5	few	TRBJ1-1	.	TGTGCCAGCAGCCCGAAAGAGACAGACCGGAACACTGAAGCTTTCTTT	CASSPKETDRNTEAFF
TRBV7-2	.	TRBJ2-2	TRBD1	TGTGCCAGCAGCTTTAAGGGGGGACAGGGTACCGGGGAGCTGTTTTTT	CASSFKGGQGTGELFF
TRBV6-4	.	TRBJ1-5	.	TGTGCCAGCAGTGTAGTACCCAATCAGCCCCAGCATTTT	CASSVVPNQPQHF
TRBV2	.	TRBJ2-5	TRBD2	TGTGCCAGCAGACTAGCGGGAGGACAAGAGACCCAGTACTTC	CASRLAGGQETQYF
TRBV5-4	once	TRBJ2-5	TRBD2	TGTGCCAGCAGCTTGCGGGGGGAGACCGGGGCCCAGTACTTC	CASSLRGETGAQYF
TRBV27	.	TRBJ1-5	.	TGTGCCAGCAGTTTAAGCCCCACAGGTGACAATCAGCCCCAGCATTTT	CASSLSPTGDNQPQHF
TRBV29-1	.	TRBJ1-5	TRBD1	TGCAGCGTTAGTCTGGGGGCGGGACAGGGTAGTCAGCCCCAGCATTTT	CSVSLGAGQGSQPQHF
TRBV28	.	TRBJ2-3	TRBD2	TGTGCCAGCAGCTCGGGACTAGCGGGGGGCCCTAGCACAGATACGCAGTATTTT	CASSSGLAGGPSTDTQYF
TRBV14	.	TRBJ1-5	.	TGTGCCAGCAGCCAAGGGGGGGTGGGCAATCAGCCCCAGCATTTT	CASSQGGVGNQPQHF
TRBV19	.	TRBJ1-5	TRBD1	TGTGCCAGTAGTCGAACAGGGGTGGATCAGCCCCAGCATTTT	CASSRTGVDQPQHF
TRBV7-2	.	TRBJ2-3	TRBD1	TGTGCCAGCAGCTTAGGAGGGGGCGGCCGCACAGATACGCAGTATTTT	CASSLGGGGRTDTQYF
TRBV27	.	TRBJ2-1	.	TGTGCCAGCAGTCCGGTCGCGCCGTTGAATGAGCAGTTCTTC	CASSPVAPLNEQFF
TRBV12-5	.	TRBJ1-4	.	TGTGCTAGTGGTTTCGACAGTTTTGAAAAACTGTTTTTT	CASGFDSFEKLFF
TRBV6-5	once	TRBJ2-1	.	TGTGCCAGCACCGGACTTCAAAATGAGCAGTTCTTC	CASTGLQNEQFF
TRBV27	few	TRBJ1-5	TRBD1	TGTGCCAGCAGCACGGACCACAGGGGTGGCAATCAGCCCCAGCATTTT	CASSTDHRGGNQPQHF
TRBV7-8	.	TRBJ2-7	TRBD2	TGTGCCAGCAGCTTAGCGCCTAGCGGGAGAAGGGACGAGCAGTACTTC	CASSLAPSGRRDEQYF
TRBV11-2	.	TRBJ1-1	.	TGTGCCAGCAGTAAGCAGGTGAACACTGAAGCTTTCTTT	CASSKQVNTEAFF
TRBV5-4	.	TRBJ1-2	.	TGTGCCAGCAGCTTGGCCCCAGATCTCTATGGCTACACCTTC	CASSLAPDLYGYTF
TRBV2	.	TRBJ2-7	TRBD1	TGTGCCAGCAGTGAAGGGTATGGGGACAGGGGCTCCTACGAGCAGTACTTC	CASSEGYGDRGSYEQYF